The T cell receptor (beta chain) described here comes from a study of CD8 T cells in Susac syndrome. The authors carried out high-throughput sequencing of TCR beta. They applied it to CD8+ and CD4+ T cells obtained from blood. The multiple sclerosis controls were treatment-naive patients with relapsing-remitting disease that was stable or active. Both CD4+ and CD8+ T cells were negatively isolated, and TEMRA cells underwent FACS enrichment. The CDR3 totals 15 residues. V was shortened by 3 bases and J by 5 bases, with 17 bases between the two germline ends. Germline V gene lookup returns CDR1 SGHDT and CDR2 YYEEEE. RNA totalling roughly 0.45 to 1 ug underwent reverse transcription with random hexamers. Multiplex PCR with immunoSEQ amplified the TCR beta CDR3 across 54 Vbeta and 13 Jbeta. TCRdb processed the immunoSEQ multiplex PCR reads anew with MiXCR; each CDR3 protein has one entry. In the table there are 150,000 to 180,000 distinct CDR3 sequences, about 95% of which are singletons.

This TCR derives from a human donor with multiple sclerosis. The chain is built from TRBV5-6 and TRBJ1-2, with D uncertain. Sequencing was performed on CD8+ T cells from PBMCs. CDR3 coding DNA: TGTGCCAGCAGCTCCGGGGTCGAACTATTGTATGGCTACACCTTC. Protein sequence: CASSSGVELLYGYTF.